Each of the 4 T cell receptor beta chains below was sequenced from the same sample in a study of control samples from healthy donors and cancer patients. The method was immunoSEQ multiplex PCR; TCRdb's version includes in-frame clones alone and lacks a portion of them. This table has over 150,000 clones, about 91% appearing once. Input material: blood. These receptors all stem from a woman in her 40s in good health.

The rearrangement uses TRBV5-1 and TRBJ2-7, with 7 bases identical to TRBD1. Looked up from germline, CDR1 is SGHRS and CDR2 is YFSETQ. This CDR3 has 16 residues. V was clipped by 1 base and J by 4 bases; unmatched bases: 11. CDR3 in amino acids: CASSLHTSGTEYEQYF. CDR3 nucleotides: TGCGCCAGCAGCTTGCATACTTCCGGGACAGAGTACGAGCAGTACTTC.

V gene TRBV7-9 combines with J gene TRBJ2-2; TRBD1 matches at 8 bases. From germline, CDR1 is SEHNR and CDR2 FQNEAQ (reference sequence). The V and J ends lost 8 bases and 6 bases, in that order; junction bases with no gene match: 14. CDR3 size: 16 residues. As DNA, the CDR3 is TGTGCCAGCCGAATCGGACAGGGCGTTGAAGCCGGGGAGCTGTTTTTT. The encoded protein is CASRIGQGVEAGELFF.

The V call is TRBV27, the J call TRBJ1-6, with D unresolved. Trimming removed 0 bases from V and 9 bases from J, with 9 bases in between. This CDR3 region has 14 residues. Germline V gene data show CDR1 as MNHEY and CDR2 as SMNVEV (reference sequence). The CDR3 region is CASSLSLARSPLHF. The CDR3 region has the DNA TGTGCCAGCAGTTTATCGCTGGCGCGTTCACCCCTCCACTTT.

The V call is TRBV2, the J call TRBJ2-5; D is uncertain. From germline, CDR1 is SNHLY and CDR2 FYNNEI. V was cut by 2 bases and J by 3 bases, with 7 bases left in between. This CDR3 has 13 amino acids. The chain's CDR3 is CASSERREETQYF. The DNA of the CDR3 is TGTGCCAGCAGTGAACGACGGGAAGAGACCCAGTACTTC.